This TCR beta chain was captured in a study of blood T cell repertoires in COVID-19. Clones were read by immunoSEQ multiplex PCR, and TCRdb kept only the in-frame ones, dropping some. The table lists some 460,000 clones, around 88% of them singletons, with roughly 4% in the top ten. The V gene's germline CDR1 is MDHEN and CDR2 SYDVKM. V lost 6 bases and J 2 bases, leaving 17 bases between the germline ends. This CDR3 region has 15 residues. The sample consisted of peripheral blood. V gene TRBV28 combines with J gene TRBJ2-7; D is perhaps TRBD2 (6 bases). This clonotype was obtained from a woman in her thirties with acute or convalescent COVID-19. CDR3 sequence (DNA): TGTGCCAGCAGCCACCCGGGCCCGGGAGCCTACGAGCAGTACTTC. Its translation: CASSHPGPGAYEQYF.